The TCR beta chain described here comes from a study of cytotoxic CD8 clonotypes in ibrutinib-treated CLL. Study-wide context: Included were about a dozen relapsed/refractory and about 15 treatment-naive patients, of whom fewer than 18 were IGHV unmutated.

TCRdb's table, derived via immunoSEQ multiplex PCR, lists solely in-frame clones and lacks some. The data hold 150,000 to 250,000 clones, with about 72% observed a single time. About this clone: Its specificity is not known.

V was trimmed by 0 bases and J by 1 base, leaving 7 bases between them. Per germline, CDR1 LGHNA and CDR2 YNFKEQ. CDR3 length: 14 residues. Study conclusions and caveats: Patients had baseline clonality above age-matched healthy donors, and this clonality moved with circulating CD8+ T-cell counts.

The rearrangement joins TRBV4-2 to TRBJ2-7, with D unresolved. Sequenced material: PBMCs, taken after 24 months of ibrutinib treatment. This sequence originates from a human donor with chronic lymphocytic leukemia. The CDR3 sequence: CASSQDSSSYEQYF. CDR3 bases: TGTGCCAGCAGCCAAGATTCTAGTTCCTACGAGCAGTACTTC.